Below, 28 T cell receptor beta chains from the same sample are listed, as sequenced in a study of CD4 and CD8 cells across lung adenocarcinoma regions. TCRdb re-derived calls from the PCR reads in MiXCR, one entry per CDR3 protein. The sample gives about 25,000 distinct CDR3 sequences, around 56% of which show up once; about half is in the top ten. Sequences were obtained from CD8+ T cells from the center of a lung tumor. These receptors originate from a male donor with lung adenocarcinoma. The CD4 and CD8 labels of this study may be unreliable.

Note on this clonotype: At one boundary the junction diverges from the germline segment, which might be a read error. CDR3 loop: CGGRGLHAKDTQYF. The DNA of the CDR3 is TGCGGCGGCAGGGGGCTACATGCCAAAGATACGCAGTACTTT. The rearrangement uses TRBV10-1 and TRBJ2-3; 8 bases agree with TRBD1. This CDR3 is 14 amino acids long. Germline V gene lookup returns CDR1 WNHNN and CDR2 SYGVQD (reference sequence).

This rearrangement joins TRBV6-1 to TRBJ2-3, with D perhaps given as TRBD1 or TRBD2 (6 bases each). The germline V gene has CDR1 MNHNS and CDR2 SASEGT. The CDR3 is made up of 14 amino acids. The V and J ends lost 7 bases and 9 bases respectively, with 20 bases between them. For the CDR3, the DNA is TGTGCCAGCATCGGGGGCCATGACCAAGAGACGCAGTATTTT. The encoded protein is CASIGGHDQETQYF.

V and J are TRBV15 and TRBJ1-1; a possible D gene is TRBD1 (5 bases). Germline CDR1 LNHNV, CDR2 YYDKDF (reference sequence). CDR3 length: 14 residues. Trimming stripped 5 bases from V and 4 bases from J, with 14 bases between. CDR3 DNA: TGTGCCACCAGCTCCCCCGCCAGGGTCACTGAAGCTTTCTTT. This translates into CATSSPARVTEAFF. Full variable domain (outside the CDR3, taken from reference TRBV15 and TRBJ1-1): DAMVIQNPRYQVTQFGKPVTLSCSQTLNHNVMYWYQQKSSQAPKLLFHYYDKDFNNEADTPDNFQSRRPNTSFCFLDIRSPGLGDTAMYLCATSSPARVTEAFFGQGTRLTVV.

In its sample, this clonotype was seen many times. V is TRBV27 and J is TRBJ2-1; tentatively, D is TRBD2 (5 bases). The CDR3 extends over 12 amino acids. Deletions cut 5 bases from V and 8 bases from J, with 10 bases between. Germline values: CDR1 MNHEY, CDR2 SMNVEV (reference sequence). CDR3 DNA sequence: TGTGCCAGCAGTCGGGGTGCGCATGAGCAGTTCTTC. As protein: CASSRGAHEQFF.

This clonotype was recorded many times. The chain recombines TRBV4-1 with TRBJ2-3; 9 bases match TRBD2. Looked up from germline, CDR1 is MGHRA and CDR2 is YSYEKL. The CDR3 runs to 17 residues. V lost 1 base to trimming and J lost 6 bases; unmatched junction nucleotides: 11. CDR3 sequence (DNA): TGCGCCAGCAGCCAAGTAGCGACTAGCGGTCTGGGGGATACGCAGTATTTT. Translating it yields CASSQVATSGLGDTQYF.

The chain recombines TRBV7-2 with TRBJ2-1; possibly TRBD2 for D (6 bases). The J call may not be correct, given that the DNA end is closer to TRBJ2-7. The CDR3 is made up of 14 amino acids. Germline CDR1 reads SGHTA; CDR2 reads FQGNSA. CDR3 loop: CASSLQYGGYEQYF. For the CDR3, the DNA is TGTGCCAGCAGCCTACAATACGGGGGCTACGAGCAGTACTTC.

This chain uses TRBV12-3 or TRBV12-4 with TRBJ2-3; a weak D match, TRBD2 (6 bases). The V and J ends lost 5 bases and 3 bases respectively, with 15 bases between them. CDR3 length equals 15 residues. The DNA of the CDR3 is TGTGCCAGCAGTCAGACTAGTATTGCGACAGATACGCAGTATTTT. This translates into CASSQTSIATDTQYF.

This clonotype occurred a few times. The V call is TRBV12-3 or TRBV12-4, the J call TRBJ2-1, with D uncertain. The CDR3 is 13 residues long. V was shortened by 4 bases and J by 4 bases, with 8 bases between the two germline ends. This chain's CDR3 is CASSSERYNEQFF. The CDR3, as DNA: TGTGCCAGCAGTTCTGAGCGATACAATGAGCAGTTCTTC.

Details on this clonotype: At one end, the junction sequence differs from germline, possibly due to a read error. The V and J genes are TRBV6-1 and TRBJ2-3; the D gene could be TRBD1 or TRBD2 (5 bases each). This CDR3 has 16 amino acids. Germline V gives CDR1 MNHNS, CDR2 SASEGT. Written as DNA, the CDR3 is TGTGCCAGCAGTGAAGCCGGGGCACGGGATCGGGATACGCAGTATTTC. Its protein is CASSEAGARDRDTQYF.

The chain joins TRBV6-5 to TRBJ2-6; 8 bases agree with TRBD1. Trimming cost V 6 bases and J 2 bases; bases outside gene matches: 6. Germline CDR1 reads MNHEY; CDR2 reads SVGAGI. The CDR3 consists of 16 residues. CDR3 amino acids: CASRYSGGAGANVLTF. The CDR3 DNA reads TGTGCCAGCAGATATTCAGGGGGCGCTGGGGCCAACGTCCTGACTTTC.

J is TRBJ2-1 and V is TRBV7-2; tentatively, D is TRBD2 (5 bases). The CDR3 has 14 residues. In germline, CDR1 is SGHTA, CDR2 FQGNSA. V lost 1 base, J lost 7 bases, and 11 bases lay in between. The CDR3 loop reads CASSLGDYLNEQFF. The CDR3 bases are TGTGCCAGCAGCTTAGGCGACTATTTGAATGAGCAGTTCTTC.

The chain links TRBV10-1 to TRBJ2-5; TRBD1 might be the D (5 bases). The J call may be in error: the DNA end matches TRBJ2-7 better. The CDR3 has 14 amino acids. The germline V gene encodes CDR1 WNHNN and CDR2 SYGVQD (reference sequence). CDR3 sequence (DNA): TGCGCCAGCAGTGAGTACCCAGGGTTGGGCGAGCAGTACTTC. It yields the protein CASSEYPGLGEQYF.

Only a few counts were recorded for this clonotype. The gene calls are TRBV6-5 and TRBJ2-1; tentative D call: TRBD1 (6 bases). CDR3 length: 16 residues. The V gene lost 1 base and the J gene lost 9 bases, with 19 bases spanning the gap. Germline V gene data show CDR1 as MNHEY and CDR2 as SVGAGI. CDR3 in DNA: TGTGCCAGCAGTTACTACCCCCCCCCAGGGGCGGTTGAGCAGTTCTTC. Encoded protein: CASSYYPPPGAVEQFF.

This clonotype was recorded once. The chain is built from TRBV6-1 and TRBJ2-2; 10 bases line up with TRBD2. V lost 5 bases and J lost 7; bases outside the gene matches: 4. CDR1 and CDR2 from the germline V gene are MNHNS and SASEGT. The CDR3 covers 14 residues. CDR3 DNA sequence: TGTGCCAGCAGTAGCGGGGGGGCCATCGGGGAGCTGTTTTTT. Its translation is CASSSGGAIGELFF.

As concerns this clonotype: The junction departs from the called germline gene at one end, perhaps through a read error. This chain links TRBV6-1 with TRBJ2-3; the match to TRBD2 covers 7 bases. Germline V lookup: CDR1 MNHNS, CDR2 SASEGT. The CDR3 has 15 residues. This chain's CDR3 is CARGGRGGDTDTQYF. The CDR3 DNA is TGTGCCAGGGGGGGGAGGGGCGGAGACACAGATACGCAGTATTTC.

This clonotype was recorded at least ten times. This rearrangement joins TRBV7-8 to TRBJ2-1; D is unclear. The assigned J gene may be wrong: the sequence end matches TRBJ2-5 better. The CDR3 is 13 residues long. The germline CDR1 and CDR2 sequences are SGHVS and FQNEAQ. In DNA form, the CDR3 reads TGTGCCAGCAGCTTAGAGCAGGCGCGGACCCAGTACTTC. Translated, it gives CASSLEQARTQYF.

This clonotype was detected a few times. The chain couples TRBV20-1 to TRBJ2-1; 8 bases are a match to TRBD1. The germline V gene has CDR1 DFQATT and CDR2 SNEGSKA (reference sequence). The CDR3 consists of 18 residues. The V gene end was trimmed by 8 bases and the J gene end by 2 bases; junction bases not matched to a gene: 20. Here the CDR3 DNA reads TGCAGTACCGATAGCGGACAGGGAACCTTTCTTCCCTACAATGAGCAGTTCTTC. Translation: CSTDSGQGTFLPYNEQFF.

This clonotype was detected many times. The rearrangement joins TRBV6-1 to TRBJ1-3; the D gene is possibly TRBD1 (6 bases). Trimming removed 7 bases at V and 4 bases at J, with 11 bases between. This CDR3 has 13 residues. CDR1 and CDR2 from the germline V gene are MNHNS and SASEGT. CDR3 in DNA: TGTGCCAGCATAGGACAGTACGGAAACACCATATATTTT. It codes for CASIGQYGNTIYF.

This clonotype was seen only a few times. The chain couples TRBV7-8 to TRBJ1-5; D remains ambiguous. This CDR3 region has 16 residues. Germline assignment: CDR1 SGHVS and CDR2 FQNEAQ. Trimming removed 0 bases at V and 6 bases at J, with 15 bases between. CDR3 nucleotide sequence: TGTGCCAGCAGCTTAGCGCGTTCAAGTAGTGGTCAGCCCCAGCATTTT. This translates into CASSLARSSSGQPQHF.

This clonotype was seen many times. The chain couples TRBV4-1 to TRBJ2-5, with D perhaps being TRBD1 or TRBD2 (5 bases each). CDR3 length equals 14 residues. Trimming removed 4 bases at V and 2 bases at J, with 11 bases between. In germline, CDR1 is MGHRA, CDR2 YSYEKL. This chain's CDR3 is CASSPRDAQETQYF. The CDR3 coding sequence is TGCGCCAGCAGCCCCCGGGACGCACAAGAGACCCAGTACTTC.

This rearrangement joins TRBV11-1 to TRBJ2-1; D remains unclear. The DNA end favors TRBJ2-5, so the J call may be wrong. CDR3 length: 13 amino acids. Germline V gene lookup returns CDR1 SGHAT and CDR2 FQDESV (reference sequence). The CDR3 DNA reads TGTGCCAGCAGCTACGGGTTGCAAGAGACCCAGTACTTC. Translated, it gives CASSYGLQETQYF.

The chain joins TRBV4-1 to TRBJ1-1; possibly TRBD1 for D (5 bases). With 2 bases removed from V and 1 base from J, the gap between germline ends came to 29 bases. This CDR3 has 21 residues. Germline CDR1 reads MGHRA; CDR2 reads YSYEKL. CDR3 sequence (DNA): TGCGCCAGCAGCCAAAAGGGACGAAAGGGGTCGGAGTCCGGGGCGAACACTGAAGCTTTCTTT. Its translation: CASSQKGRKGSESGANTEAFF.

Comment on this clonotype: A read error may account for a junction end that differs from germline. The J gene is TRBJ2-5, the V gene TRBV6-1, with D possibly matching TRBD2 (6 bases). Germline V lookup: CDR1 MNHNS, CDR2 SASEGT. The CDR3 loop spans 14 amino acids. The CDR3 loop reads CAGSEGGAQETQYF. For the CDR3, the DNA is TGTGCCGGCAGTGAAGGCGGGGCCCAAGAGACTCAGTACTTC.

The rearrangement joins TRBV6-5 to TRBJ2-1; 8 nucleotides line up with TRBD2. The better agreement between TRBJ2-4 and the DNA end casts doubt on the J call. The CDR3 has 15 residues. From germline, CDR1 is MNHEY and CDR2 SVGAGI. CDR3 sequence reads: CASSYCSGGLEIQYF. CDR3 in DNA: TGTGCCAGCAGTTACTGCAGCGGGGGCCTAGAGATTCAGTACTTC.

This clonotype was recorded many times. The rearrangement joins TRBV4-1 to TRBJ2-4; 8 bases fit TRBD1. The CDR3 spans 14 residues. Losses at the gene ends were 0 bases for V and 9 bases for J; bases not matched to a gene: 4. Germline loops: CDR1 MGHRA, CDR2 YSYEKL. This CDR3 is CASSQDFRGRIQYF. CDR3 DNA sequence: TGCGCCAGCAGCCAAGATTTCAGGGGGCGCATTCAGTACTTC.

This clonotype has a count of ten or more. The chain joins TRBV5-1 to TRBJ1-2, with D possibly TRBD1 on 6 matching bases. Germline V gives CDR1 SGHRS, CDR2 YFSETQ. The CDR3 length is 13 residues. V lost 2 bases and J lost 4, with 9 bases in between. CDR3 nucleotide sequence: TGCGCCAGCAGCTTCGGGACAAGCTATGGCTACACCTTC. It yields the protein CASSFGTSYGYTF.

This clonotype has only a few counts. The V gene is TRBV9, the J gene TRBJ2-5; 10 bases fit TRBD2. The CDR3 sequence is 16 residues long. The junction had 7 bases not matched to a gene; V was cut back by 0 bases and J by 5 bases. Germline-derived CDR1 and CDR2 are SGDLS and YYNGEE. The CDR3 coding sequence is TGTGCCAGCAGCGTAGATGCGGGACTAGCGAGCGAGACCCAGTACTTC. It yields the protein CASSVDAGLASETQYF.

The V call is TRBV20-1, the J call TRBJ2-1; 10 bases line up with TRBD2. The assigned J gene may be wrong: the sequence end matches TRBJ2-7 better. Germline CDR1 DFQATT, CDR2 SNEGSKA (reference sequence). The CDR3 is made up of 13 amino acids. The DNA of the CDR3 is TGCAGTGCTAGCCTAGCGGGAGTCGGCGAGCAGTACTTC. This sequence encodes CSASLAGVGEQYF.